Each of the 26 T cell receptor beta chains below was sequenced from the same sample in a study of cytomegalovirus exposure and HLA in healthy donors. In the PCR, 60 Vbeta and 13 Jbeta primers were used. The repertoire was sequenced with immunoSEQ multiplex PCR; TCRdb's copy has only in-frame clones and lacks some. The table shows about 120,000 clones, with approximately 78% occurring only once. The specimen was PBMCs. The receptors stem from a woman aged 40 to 50 in good health and CMV-seronegative.

The gene calls are TRBV28 and TRBJ1-5, with D possibly being TRBD1 (5 bases). The CDR3 sequence is 13 residues long. V was pared by 8 bases and J by 0 bases, with 8 bases between. Germline V gene lookup returns CDR1 MDHEN and CDR2 SYDVKM. CDR3 region: CASGTGSNQPQHF. Here the CDR3 DNA reads TGTGCCAGCGGAACAGGTAGCAATCAGCCCCAGCATTTT.

The chain combines TRBV18 with TRBJ2-7; 9 bases line up with TRBD1. The V gene end was trimmed by 2 bases and the J gene end by 4 bases; junction bases not matched to a gene: 3. The germline V gene encodes CDR1 KGHSH and CDR2 LQKENI. This CDR3 comprises 14 residues. CDR3: CASSPGTGRYEQYF. The CDR3 nucleotides are TGTGCCAGCTCACCAGGGACAGGGAGGTACGAGCAGTACTTC.

This clone was recorded once. The V gene is TRBV18, the J gene TRBJ2-1; TRBD2 matches at 9 bases. Per germline, CDR1 KGHSH and CDR2 LQKENI. The length of the CDR3 is 16 residues. V shed 3 bases and J 5 bases; nucleotides not matched to a gene: 8. The CDR3: CASSPGAGGPDNEQFF. The CDR3 DNA is TGTGCCAGCTCACCGGGGGCGGGAGGGCCCGACAATGAGCAGTTCTTC.

A single count supports this clone. This specimen includes other DNA sequences encoding the same CDR3. This chain connects TRBV20-1 to TRBJ1-1; TRBD1 matches at 7 bases. After removal of 2 bases from V and 7 bases from J, the junction contained 1 base not matched to a gene. The CDR3 spans 11 residues. CDR1 and CDR2 (germline): DFQATT, SNEGSKA (reference sequence). The CDR3 nucleotides read TGCAGTGCTAGAAGACAGGGTGAAGCTTTCTTT. As protein: CSARRQGEAFF.

The V gene is TRBV28, the J gene TRBJ2-6, with TRBD2 as a possible D gene (6 bases). Trimming pared 6 bases from V and 1 base from J, leaving 19 bases between. Germline V gene sequence: CDR1 MDHEN, CDR2 SYDVKM. This CDR3 region has 18 residues. The CDR3 coding sequence is TGTGCCAGCAGCCAAGGTGGACATGGGGGGTCTGGGGCCAACGTCCTGACTTTC. As protein: CASSQGGHGGSGANVLTF.

The gene calls are TRBV9 and TRBJ1-2; 12 bases line up with TRBD1. After removal of 3 bases from V and 7 bases from J, the junction contained 13 bases not matched to a gene. The CDR3 contains 17 residues. The V gene's germline CDR1 is SGDLS and CDR2 YYNGEE. CDR3 loop: CASSARDRGRVGSGYTF. CDR3 DNA: TGTGCCAGCAGCGCCCGGGACAGGGGGCGAGTTGGCTCTGGCTACACCTTC.

The chain joins TRBV7-9 to TRBJ2-3; D possibly corresponds to TRBD2 (6 bases). Deletions cut 1 base from V and 5 bases from J, with 13 bases between. This CDR3 has 15 residues. Germline V gene sequence: CDR1 SEHNR, CDR2 FQNEAQ (reference sequence). The DNA for the CDR3 is TGTGCCAGCAGCTTAGTGTCGGGAGTGGGAGATACGCAGTATTTT. Its translation: CASSLVSGVGDTQYF.

This chain connects TRBV7-9 to TRBJ2-5; D is possibly TRBD2 (6 bases). This CDR3 has 14 amino acids. V was clipped by 3 bases and J by 2 bases, with 10 bases between them. Germline lookup yields CDR1 SEHNR and CDR2 FQNEAQ (reference sequence). In DNA, the CDR3 is TGTGCCAGCAGCTTTGGGGGGAGGCAAGAGACCCAGTACTTC. Amino acids: CASSFGGRQETQYF.

The chain employs TRBV11-2 and TRBJ2-1; TRBD2 is a possible D gene (5 bases). In germline, CDR1 is SGHAT, CDR2 FQNNGV. The CDR3 length is 15 residues. Deletions cut 1 base from V and 2 bases from J, with 9 bases between. The CDR3 DNA reads TGTGCCAGCAGCTTAGGCGGAGGTACCTACAATGAGCAGTTCTTC. Its translation is CASSLGGGTYNEQFF. The full variable domain, in which reference TRBV11-2 and TRBJ2-1 provide the parts outside the CDR3, is EAGVAQSPRYKIIEKRQSVAFWCNPISGHATLYWYQQILGQGPKLLIQFQNNGVVDDSQLPKDRFSAERLKGVDSTLKIQPAKLEDSAVYLCASSLGGGTYNEQFFGPGTRLTVL.

The chain combines TRBV7-9 with TRBJ1-1; D is ambiguous. The CDR3 covers 15 residues. In germline, CDR1 is SEHNR, CDR2 FQNEAQ (reference sequence). Trimming shortened V by 1 base and J by 5 bases, and 14 bases separated the two germline ends. CDR3 sequence: CASSLGRGLGTEAFF. The DNA of the CDR3 is TGTGCCAGCAGCTTAGGTCGGGGTCTGGGGACTGAAGCTTTCTTT.

V is TRBV19 and J is TRBJ1-2, with 7 positions matching TRBD1. The CDR3 runs to 13 residues. Trimming removed 9 bases from V and 3 bases from J; junction bases left unmatched: 7. Germline values: CDR1 LNHDA, CDR2 SQIVND (reference sequence). The CDR3 region is CASLDRFDYGYTF. The CDR3 DNA sequence: TGTGCCAGCCTGGACAGGTTCGACTATGGCTACACCTTC.

The chain joins TRBV6-5 to TRBJ2-7; a possible D gene is TRBD1 (6 bases). Trimming removed 3 bases at V and 4 bases at J, with 13 bases between. The CDR3 runs 14 residues. The germline V gene has CDR1 MNHEY and CDR2 SVGAGI. The CDR3 sequence is CASSYSRGLYEQYF. Here the CDR3 DNA reads TGTGCCAGCAGTTATTCCAGGGGCCTTTACGAGCAGTACTTC.

The V call is TRBV12-5, the J call TRBJ2-3, with 7 positions matching TRBD2. In germline, CDR1 is LGHNT, CDR2 FRNRAP. Trimming at V came to 5 bases and at J to 1 base, leaving 6 bases not matched to a gene. This CDR3 spans 15 amino acids. This chain's CDR3 is CASGLGGSRTDTQYF. CDR3 DNA sequence: TGTGCTAGTGGTCTGGGAGGGTCTCGCACAGATACGCAGTATTTT.

V gene TRBV5-8 combines with J gene TRBJ2-7, with a possible D match to TRBD2 (5 bases). V gave up 4 bases and J gave up 0 bases, with 11 bases separating them. This CDR3 has 14 residues. The germline gives CDR1 SGHTS, CDR2 YDEGEE. CDR3 protein: CASSRSGYSYEQYF. CDR3 coding DNA: TGTGCCAGCAGCCGATCGGGGTACTCCTACGAGCAGTACTTC. Combining the CDR3 with reference TRBV5-8 and TRBJ2-7 gives the whole variable domain EAGVTQSPTHLIKTRGQQATLRCSPISGHTSVYWYQQALGLGLQFLLWYDEGEERNRGNFPPRFSGRQFPNYSSELNVNALELEDSALYLCASSRSGYSYEQYFGPGTRLTVT.

With regard to this clone: One end of the junction fails to match germline, which may point to a read error. V gene TRBV4-3 combines with J gene TRBJ2-6, with D possibly matching TRBD1 (5 bases). CDR1 is LGHNA, CDR2 YSLEER, per germline. There are 16 residues in the CDR3. CDR3 nucleotide sequence: TGCGCCAGCAGCCAGCGGACGGGCTCTGGGGCCAACGGCCTGACTTTC. Its translation: CASSQRTGSGANGLTF.

The genes are TRBV6-6 and TRBJ2-1, with a weak D call TRBD2 (5 bases). Germline V CDR1 and CDR2: MNHNY, SVGAGI (reference sequence). Trimming took off 10 bases at V and 6 bases at J, with 7 bases between the two ends. The CDR3 is 10 residues long. The CDR3 region has the DNA TGTGCCACCGGGGTCAATGAGCAGTTCTTC. This gives the protein CATGVNEQFF.

This clone showed up just once. CDR3 sequence reads: CASSLKDFYTDTQYF. The CDR3 nucleotides read TGTGCCAGCAGCTTGAAGGACTTTTACACAGATACGCAGTATTTT. This rearrangement joins TRBV5-4 to TRBJ2-3; weak D call: TRBD2 (5 bases). Germline V gene sequence: CDR1 SGHNT, CDR2 YYREEE (reference sequence). Trimming pared 1 base from V and 2 bases from J, leaving 11 bases between. CDR3 length: 15 residues.

CDR3 amino acids: CASSLTGGPFNSPLHF. In DNA form, the CDR3 reads TGTGCCAGCAGTTTGACAGGGGGTCCATTTAATTCACCCCTCCACTTT. This sequence joins TRBV28 and TRBJ1-6; 9 bases match TRBD1. The germline gives CDR1 MDHEN, CDR2 SYDVKM. The CDR3 extends over 16 amino acids. V dropped 3 bases and J dropped 6; count of bases not matched to a gene: 6.

CDR3 in DNA: TGTGCCAGCAGTGAACAGAACTACGAGCAGTACTTC. Protein product: CASSEQNYEQYF. This chain connects TRBV2 to TRBJ2-7; D is uncertain. CDR1 and CDR2 (germline): SNHLY, FYNNEI. CDR3 length: 12 residues. The germline V and J ends were trimmed by 2 bases and 3 bases, with 5 bases remaining between them.

The chain carries TRBV11-2 and TRBJ2-7, with 7 bases matching TRBD2. The junction had 8 bases not matched to a gene; V was cut back by 0 bases and J by 6 bases. The CDR3 runs to 15 residues. Germline loops: CDR1 SGHAT, CDR2 FQNNGV. The CDR3 DNA is TGTGCCAGCAGCTTAGAGGCTAGCGGAACAAGCGAGCAGTACTTC. This sequence encodes CASSLEASGTSEQYF. Supplemented by reference TRBV11-2 and TRBJ2-7, the full variable domain reads EAGVAQSPRYKIIEKRQSVAFWCNPISGHATLYWYQQILGQGPKLLIQFQNNGVVDDSQLPKDRFSAERLKGVDSTLKIQPAKLEDSAVYLCASSLEASGTSEQYFGPGTRLTVT.

The chain joins TRBV6-4 to TRBJ2-2, with 7 bases that match TRBD2. Trimming took 5 bases from V and 3 from J; bases not matched to a gene: 3. The CDR3 has 14 amino acids. The germline gives CDR1 MRHNA, CDR2 SNTAGT. CDR3 coding DNA: TGTGCCAGCAGTTGGGGAGGGGACACCGGGGAGCTGTTTTTT. Its translation: CASSWGGDTGELFF.

CDR3 nucleotide sequence: TGTGCCAGCTCACGAAGGTCGGCCATCCGACAGGGAATCGTCTCCGGGGAGCTGTTTTTT. This sequence encodes CASSRRSAIRQGIVSGELFF. This chain connects TRBV18 to TRBJ2-2; 7 nucleotides align to TRBD1. The CDR3 runs 20 residues. V was clipped by 4 bases and J by 6 bases; unmatched bases: 23. The germline CDR1 and CDR2 sequences are KGHSH and LQKENI.

DNA of the CDR3: TGTGCCAGCTCACCACGATTGGCAGGGGCCCACGAGCAGTACTTC. Translating gives CASSPRLAGAHEQYF. This chain joins TRBV18 and TRBJ2-7, with D perhaps TRBD1 (6 bases). Trimming removed 1 base at V and 5 bases at J, with 15 bases between. This CDR3 contains 15 residues. Germline V gene sequence: CDR1 KGHSH, CDR2 LQKENI.

This rearrangement joins TRBV7-2 to TRBJ2-4; D is perhaps TRBD1 (6 bases). Germline V gene data show CDR1 as SGHTA and CDR2 as FQGNSA. The germline V and J ends were trimmed by 3 bases and 9 bases, with 9 bases remaining between them. This CDR3 region has 12 residues. Here the CDR3 DNA reads TGTGCCAGCAGCTTGGCCAGGGGCATTCAGTACTTC. Its translation is CASSLARGIQYF.

The chain combines TRBV6-1 with TRBJ1-5; D may be TRBD1 (6 bases). Looked up from germline, CDR1 is MNHNS and CDR2 is SASEGT. The CDR3 is 13 residues long. The ends were cut back, 7 bases at V and 5 bases at J, with 12 bases in the middle. The CDR3 DNA reads as TGTGCCAGCACCAGGGGAGTTCATCAGCCCCAGCATTTT. This sequence encodes CASTRGVHQPQHF.

V is TRBV7-9 and J is TRBJ2-5, with a possible D match to TRBD2 (7 bases). The CDR3 is 14 residues long. Deletions cut 5 bases from V and 4 bases from J, with 14 bases between. Germline values: CDR1 SEHNR, CDR2 FQNEAQ (reference sequence). The CDR3 here is CASSTSRGAETQYF. The DNA for the CDR3 is TGTGCCAGCAGCACCTCACGGGGGGCAGAGACCCAGTACTTC.